This T cell receptor (beta chain) was captured by sequencing in a study of CD8 T cells in ankylosing spondylitis. Study-wide findings and caveats: In the blood and synovial fluid of reactive arthritis, some motif variants had been previously reported. Blood from ankylosing spondylitis patients appeared to carry a characteristic roughly 8-variant TCR beta motif. Disease-linked clones bore a CD8+ phenotype, appearing relatively rarely in peripheral blood.

Germline CDR1 reads SGDLS; CDR2 reads YYNGEE. This CDR3 region has 15 residues. V dropped 0 bases and J dropped 0; count of bases not matched to a gene: 0. Making the TCR beta libraries involved quantitative 5'-RACE with molecular barcodes. Via MiXCR, TCRdb re-called the 5' RACE reads, giving one row per CDR3 protein. The sample contains roughly 150,000 distinct CDR3 sequences, 25% to 35% of which appear only once. This clonotype was counted between two and nine times. Its antigen remains unknown. V is TRBV9 and J is TRBJ2-7, with 10 bases lining up with TRBD2. This sequence was found in a male donor with ankylosing spondylitis. Material for sequencing was synovial fluid, either unsorted or a sorted T cell fraction (not recorded which). Here the CDR3 DNA reads TGTGCCAGCAGCGTAGGACTAGCGGGCTCCTACGAGCAGTACTTC. Translating gives CASSVGLAGSYEQYF. The full variable domain, in which reference TRBV9 and TRBJ2-7 provide the parts outside the CDR3, is DSGVTQTPKHLITATGQRVTLRCSPRSGDLSVYWYQQSLDQGLQFLIQYYNGEERAKGNILERFSAQQFPDLHSELNLSSLELGDSALYFCASSVGLAGSYEQYFGPGTRLTVT.